The T cell receptor beta chain described here comes from a study of sequential checkpoint blockade in melanoma. Data came from immunoSEQ multiplex PCR; TCRdb stores just in-frame clones and leaves some out. The sample shows about 5,000 clones, around a third of them seen only once. The treatment here: randomized to nivolumab then ipilimumab (arm A) or the reverse (arm B). The CDR3 is 15 residues long. CDR1 and CDR2 (germline): SGHNT, YENEEA. After removal of 5 bases from V and 4 bases from J, the junction contained 10 bases not matched to a gene. This TCR was sampled from a human donor with melanoma. The sequenced sample was tumor tissue (inferred from file names), obtained from a patient given nivolumab and ipilimumab in sequence. V and J are TRBV11-3 and TRBJ1-2; 7 bases are a match to TRBD1. The CDR3 sequence: CASSRRGSLGYGYTF. The CDR3 DNA reads TGTGCCAGCAGCCGCAGGGGGTCCTTGGGCTATGGCTACACCTTC. Using reference TRBV11-3 and TRBJ1-2 for the parts outside the CDR3, the full variable domain is EAGVVQSPRYKIIEKKQPVAFWCNPISGHNTLYWYLQNLGQGPELLIRYENEEAVDDSQLPKDRFSAERLKGVDSTLKIQPAELGDSAVYLCASSRRGSLGYGYTFGSGTRLTVV.